Below are 2 T cell receptor beta chains sequenced from a single sample in a study of control samples from healthy donors and cancer patients. Clones were sequenced by immunoSEQ multiplex PCR, and TCRdb holds only the in-frame ones, with some missing. The sample has under 150,000 clones; 70% to 90% are singletons. The sample was blood. These receptors were taken from a man aged 35 to 55 in good health.

The chain carries TRBV24-1 and TRBJ1-3; 7 positions agree with TRBD1. The V segment lost 4 bases and the J segment 4 bases; nucleotides outside the gene matches: 9. Germline CDR1 reads KGHDR; CDR2 reads SFDVKD. This CDR3 comprises 16 residues. This chain's CDR3 is CATSEFGQDPGNTIYF. DNA of the CDR3: TGTGCCACCAGTGAATTTGGACAGGACCCGGGAAACACCATATATTTT.

The rearrangement joins TRBV4-3 to TRBJ2-7, with no clear D. V lost 1 base, J lost 2 bases, and 6 bases lay in between. The CDR3 covers 13 residues. CDR1 is LGHNA, CDR2 YSLEER, per germline. In nucleotides, the CDR3 is TGCGCCAGCAGCCAAGGGTTAGCCTACGAGCAGTACTTC. It is translated as CASSQGLAYEQYF.